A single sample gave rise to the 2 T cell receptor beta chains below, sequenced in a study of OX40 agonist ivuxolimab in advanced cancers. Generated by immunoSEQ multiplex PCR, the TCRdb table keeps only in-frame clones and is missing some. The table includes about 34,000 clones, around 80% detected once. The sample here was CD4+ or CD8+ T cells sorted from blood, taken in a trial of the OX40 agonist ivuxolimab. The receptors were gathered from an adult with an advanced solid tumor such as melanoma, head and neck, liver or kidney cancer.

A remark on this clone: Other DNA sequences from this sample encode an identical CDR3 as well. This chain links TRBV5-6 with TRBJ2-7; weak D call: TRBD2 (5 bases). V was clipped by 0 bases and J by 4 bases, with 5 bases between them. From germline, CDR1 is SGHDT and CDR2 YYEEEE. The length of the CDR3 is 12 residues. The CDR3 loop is CASSLGGYEQYF. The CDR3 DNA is TGTGCCAGCAGCTTGGGCGGGTACGAGCAGTACTTC.

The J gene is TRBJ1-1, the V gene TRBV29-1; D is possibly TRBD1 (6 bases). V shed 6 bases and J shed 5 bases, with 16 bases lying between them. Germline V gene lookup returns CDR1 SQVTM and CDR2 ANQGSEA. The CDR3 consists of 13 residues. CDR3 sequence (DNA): TGCAGCGTCCATTCCAGGGGTCAGACTGAAGCTTTCTTT. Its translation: CSVHSRGQTEAFF.